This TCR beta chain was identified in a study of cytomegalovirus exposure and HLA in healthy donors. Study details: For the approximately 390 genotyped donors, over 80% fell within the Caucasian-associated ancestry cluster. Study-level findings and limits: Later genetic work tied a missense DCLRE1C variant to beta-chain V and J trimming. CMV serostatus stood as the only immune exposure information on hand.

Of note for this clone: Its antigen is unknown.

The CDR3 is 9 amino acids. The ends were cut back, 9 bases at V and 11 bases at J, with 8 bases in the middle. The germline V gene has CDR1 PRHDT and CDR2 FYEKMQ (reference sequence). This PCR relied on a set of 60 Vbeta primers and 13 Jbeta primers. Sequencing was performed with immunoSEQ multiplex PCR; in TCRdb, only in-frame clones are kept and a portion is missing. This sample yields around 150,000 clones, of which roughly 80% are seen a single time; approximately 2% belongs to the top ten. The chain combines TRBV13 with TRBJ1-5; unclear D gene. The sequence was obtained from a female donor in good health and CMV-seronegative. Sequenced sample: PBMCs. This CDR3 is CARSRAQHF. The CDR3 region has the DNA TGTGCCAGGAGCCGGGCCCAGCATTTT.